The sequence of this T cell receptor (beta chain) was determined in a study of cytotoxic CD8 clonotypes in ibrutinib-treated CLL. Turning to the study itself: The study included approximately 10 relapsed/refractory and 15 treatment-naive patients; roughly 18 had IGHV unmutated disease. Each sample contained, on average, about 250,000 productive templates and 94,082 productive rearrangements.

Genomic DNA in an amount of around 1.8 micrograms was extracted from cryopreserved PBMCs and used for the preparation of TCR beta libraries. Profiled with immunoSEQ multiplex PCR; TCRdb holds only in-frame clones, not every one. This table holds about 140,000 clones, around 93% found once. The CDR3 has 15 amino acids. Germline CDR1 reads MNHEY; CDR2 reads SMNVEV (reference sequence). V was cut by 8 bases and J by 0 bases, with 16 bases left in between. This clone was recorded only once. The receptor comes from a human donor with chronic lymphocytic leukemia. The chain couples TRBV27 to TRBJ1-2; possible D gene TRBD1, 6 bases. The sample was PBMCs, taken after 12 months of ibrutinib treatment. The CDR3 DNA reads TGTGCCAGCCGCTTCACAGGGAAGACTAACTATGGCTACACCTTC. Its protein product is CASRFTGKTNYGYTF.